The clone carrying this TCR beta chain has more than one count but fewer than ten. The data stem from a study of identical twins. TCRdb independently ran MiXCR on the 5' RACE reads; one entry per CDR3 protein. The sample yields some 250,000 distinct CDR3 sequences, about 13% seen once. All donors were healthy Caucasians. The same sample was also used in a study of yellow fever vaccine responses in identical twins.

Sequencing was done on a sample of memory (CD45RO+) T cells sorted from blood. This TCR came from a woman under 30 in good health.

In DNA form, the CDR3 reads TGTGCCAGCAGTTCCGTCCAGGGAGGGGTCTCGTACGAGCAGTACTTC. It encodes CASSSVQGGVSYEQYF. The V gene is TRBV27, the J gene TRBJ2-7, with 7 bases matching TRBD2. Germline CDR1 reads MNHEY; CDR2 reads SMNVEV (reference sequence). CDR3 size: 16 residues. The trim removed 4 bases at V and 4 bases at J, leaving 13 bases unmatched.